The next 10 T cell receptor beta chains were all read from a single sample in a study of OX40 agonist ivuxolimab in advanced cancers. The assay was immunoSEQ multiplex PCR, and TCRdb's table has in-frame clones only and misses some. The sample has roughly 60,000 clones; around 84% are singletons. Source: CD4+ or CD8+ T cells sorted from blood, taken in a trial of the OX40 agonist ivuxolimab. Receptor source: an adult with an advanced solid tumor such as melanoma, head and neck, liver or kidney cancer.

This chain joins TRBV6-5 and TRBJ2-1; no firm D call. V lost 6 bases and J 4 bases, leaving 13 bases between the germline ends. Germline V gene sequence: CDR1 MNHEY, CDR2 SVGAGI. The CDR3 spans 14 residues. The CDR3 DNA sequence: TGTGCCAGCAGCCTGCGGCGCGAGTACAATGAGCAGTTCTTC. It translates to CASSLRREYNEQFF.

For the CDR3, the DNA is TGTGCCAGCAGCTTAGGTTTAGGGGGCCAAGAGACCCAGTACTTC. It yields the protein CASSLGLGGQETQYF. The rearrangement links TRBV11-2 to TRBJ2-5, with TRBD1 as a possible D gene (6 bases). Germline V gene lookup returns CDR1 SGHAT and CDR2 FQNNGV. V was shortened by 1 base and J by 1 base, with 10 bases between the two germline ends. The CDR3 sequence is 15 residues long.

The V gene is TRBV6-6, the J gene TRBJ1-2; D is undetermined. The germline V gene has CDR1 MNHNY and CDR2 SVGAGI (reference sequence). This CDR3 comprises 11 residues. Trimming cost V 6 bases and J 3 bases, with 5 bases left between them. CDR3 residues: CASSIYYGYTF. CDR3 nucleotides: TGTGCCAGCAGCATTTACTATGGCTACACCTTC.

The chain joins TRBV5-3 to TRBJ2-5; 12 nucleotides align to TRBD2. TRBV5-3 is labeled an ORF, and its function is uncertain. CDR3 size: 17 residues. V lost 4 bases, J lost 1 base, and 8 bases stayed unmatched. The CDR3 here is CARSTRTGLAGQETQYF. As DNA, the CDR3 is TGTGCCAGAAGCACGCGTACGGGACTAGCGGGCCAAGAGACCCAGTACTTC.

CDR3 nucleotide sequence: TGTGCCAGCAGTTACCGGGTAGGGGCTGCGACTGAAGCTTTCTTT. This sequence encodes CASSYRVGAATEAFF. The gene calls are TRBV27 and TRBJ1-1, with D tentatively TRBD1 (5 bases). This CDR3 is built from 15 residues. Germline V gene data show CDR1 as MNHEY and CDR2 as SMNVEV (reference sequence). The V and J ends lost 4 bases and 5 bases respectively, with 17 bases between them.

The genes are TRBV6-5 and TRBJ1-4, with TRBD1 matching 12 bases. The CDR3 spans 14 residues. The germline gives CDR1 MNHEY, CDR2 SVGAGI. V gave up 2 bases and J gave up 8 bases; unmatched junction bases: 0. CDR3 protein: CASSYGTGGEKLFF. CDR3 bases: TGTGCCAGCAGTTACGGGACAGGGGGCGAAAAACTGTTTTTT.

The chain couples TRBV18 to TRBJ2-7; 11 positions agree with TRBD1. The germline V gene encodes CDR1 KGHSH and CDR2 LQKENI. The CDR3 sequence is 16 residues long. The trim removed 2 bases at V and 0 bases at J, leaving 3 bases unmatched. This CDR3 reads CASSPTGTGGSYEQYF. The CDR3 bases are TGTGCCAGCTCACCAACCGGGACAGGGGGCTCCTACGAGCAGTACTTC.

This clone was seen a few times. The chain uses TRBV18 and TRBJ1-2; tentative D call: TRBD1 (6 bases). CDR1 and CDR2 from the germline V gene are KGHSH and LQKENI. This CDR3 is 14 amino acids long. Trimming stripped 0 bases from V and 4 bases from J, with 9 bases between. CDR3 sequence reads: CASSPPGGGYGYTF. CDR3 DNA sequence: TGTGCCAGCTCACCACCAGGGGGAGGCTATGGCTACACCTTC.

V usage is TRBV5-4 and J usage is TRBJ1-1; D is unresolved. V was cut by 2 bases and J by 3 bases, with 11 bases left in between. Germline lookup yields CDR1 SGHNT and CDR2 YYREEE (reference sequence). The length of the CDR3 is 14 residues. The CDR3 sequence is CASSFGAGHTEAFF. The CDR3 region has the DNA TGTGCCAGCAGCTTCGGTGCGGGCCACACTGAAGCTTTCTTT.

The chain recombines TRBV27 with TRBJ2-1, with 9 bases matching TRBD1. CDR3 size: 14 residues. From germline, CDR1 is MNHEY and CDR2 SMNVEV (reference sequence). The trim removed 5 bases at V and 6 bases at J, leaving 5 bases unmatched. This CDR3 is CASSPKTGGNEQFF. The CDR3 region has the DNA TGTGCCAGCAGTCCGAAGACAGGGGGCAATGAGCAGTTCTTC.